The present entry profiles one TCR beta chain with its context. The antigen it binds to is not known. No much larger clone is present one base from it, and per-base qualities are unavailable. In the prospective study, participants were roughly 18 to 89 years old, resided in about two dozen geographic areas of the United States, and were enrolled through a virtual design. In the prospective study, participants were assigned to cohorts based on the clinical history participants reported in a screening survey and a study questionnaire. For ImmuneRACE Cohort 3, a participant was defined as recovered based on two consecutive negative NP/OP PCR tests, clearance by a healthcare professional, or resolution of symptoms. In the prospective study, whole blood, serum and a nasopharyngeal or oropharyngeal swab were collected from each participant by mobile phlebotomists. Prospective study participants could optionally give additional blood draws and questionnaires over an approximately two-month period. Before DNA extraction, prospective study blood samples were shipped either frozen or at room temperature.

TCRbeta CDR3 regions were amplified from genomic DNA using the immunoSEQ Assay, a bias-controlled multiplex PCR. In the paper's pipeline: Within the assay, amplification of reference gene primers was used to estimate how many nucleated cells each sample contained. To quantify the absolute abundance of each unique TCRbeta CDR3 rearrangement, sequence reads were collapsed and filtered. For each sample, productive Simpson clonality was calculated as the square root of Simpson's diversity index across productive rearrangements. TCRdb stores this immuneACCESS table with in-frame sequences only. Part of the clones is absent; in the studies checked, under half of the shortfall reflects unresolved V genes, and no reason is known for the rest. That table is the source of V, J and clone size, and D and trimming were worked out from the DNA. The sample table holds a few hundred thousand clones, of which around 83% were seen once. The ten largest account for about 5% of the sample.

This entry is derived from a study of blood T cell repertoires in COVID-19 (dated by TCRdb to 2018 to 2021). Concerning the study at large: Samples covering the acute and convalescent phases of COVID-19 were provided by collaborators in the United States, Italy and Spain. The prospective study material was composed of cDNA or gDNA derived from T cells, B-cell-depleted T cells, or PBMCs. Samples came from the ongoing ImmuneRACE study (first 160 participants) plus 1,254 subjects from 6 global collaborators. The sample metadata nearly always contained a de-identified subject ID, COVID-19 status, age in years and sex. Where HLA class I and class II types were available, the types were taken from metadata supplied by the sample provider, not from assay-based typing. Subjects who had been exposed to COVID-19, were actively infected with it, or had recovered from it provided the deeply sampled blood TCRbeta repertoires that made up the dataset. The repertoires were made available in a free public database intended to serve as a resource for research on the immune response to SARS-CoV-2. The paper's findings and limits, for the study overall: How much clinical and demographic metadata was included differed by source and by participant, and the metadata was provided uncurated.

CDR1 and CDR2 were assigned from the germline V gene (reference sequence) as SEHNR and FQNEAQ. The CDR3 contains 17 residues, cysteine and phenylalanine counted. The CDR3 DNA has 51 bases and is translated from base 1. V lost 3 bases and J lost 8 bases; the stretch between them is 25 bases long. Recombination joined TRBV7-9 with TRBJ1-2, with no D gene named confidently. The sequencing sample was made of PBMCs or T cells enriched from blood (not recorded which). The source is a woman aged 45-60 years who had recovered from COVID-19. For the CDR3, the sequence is CASSLGRLLATPEGYTF. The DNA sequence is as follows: TGTGCCAGCAGCTTGGGCAGACTCCTAGCAACCCCGGAGGGCTACACCTTC.